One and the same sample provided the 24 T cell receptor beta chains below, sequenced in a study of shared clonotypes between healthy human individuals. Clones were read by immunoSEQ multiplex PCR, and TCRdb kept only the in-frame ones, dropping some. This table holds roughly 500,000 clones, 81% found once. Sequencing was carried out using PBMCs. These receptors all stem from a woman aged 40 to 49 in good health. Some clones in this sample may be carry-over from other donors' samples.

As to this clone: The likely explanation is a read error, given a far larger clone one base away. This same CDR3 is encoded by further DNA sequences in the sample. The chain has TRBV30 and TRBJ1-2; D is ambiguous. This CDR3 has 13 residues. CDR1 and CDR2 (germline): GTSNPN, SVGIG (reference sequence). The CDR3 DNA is TGCGCCTGGACCAAGGGTGGCGACTATGGCTACACCTTC. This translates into CAWTKGGDYGYTF.

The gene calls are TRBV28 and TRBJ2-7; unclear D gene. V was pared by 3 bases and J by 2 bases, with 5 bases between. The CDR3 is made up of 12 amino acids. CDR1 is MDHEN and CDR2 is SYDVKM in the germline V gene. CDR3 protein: CASSLPPYEQYF. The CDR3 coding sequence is TGTGCCAGCAGTTTGCCCCCCTACGAGCAGTACTTC.

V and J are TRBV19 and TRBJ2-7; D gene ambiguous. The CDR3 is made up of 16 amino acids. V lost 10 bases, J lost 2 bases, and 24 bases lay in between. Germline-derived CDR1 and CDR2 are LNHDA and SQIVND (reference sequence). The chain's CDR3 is CATTVAWGPTAYEQYF. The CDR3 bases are TGTGCCACCACCGTTGCCTGGGGTCCCACCGCCTACGAGCAGTACTTC.

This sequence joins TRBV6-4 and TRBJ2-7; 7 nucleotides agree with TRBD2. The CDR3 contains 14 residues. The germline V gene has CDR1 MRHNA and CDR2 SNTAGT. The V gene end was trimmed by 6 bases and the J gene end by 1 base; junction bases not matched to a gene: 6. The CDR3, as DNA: TGTGCCAGCAGCGCCGAAGCGGGATCCTACGAGCAGTACTTC. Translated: CASSAEAGSYEQYF.

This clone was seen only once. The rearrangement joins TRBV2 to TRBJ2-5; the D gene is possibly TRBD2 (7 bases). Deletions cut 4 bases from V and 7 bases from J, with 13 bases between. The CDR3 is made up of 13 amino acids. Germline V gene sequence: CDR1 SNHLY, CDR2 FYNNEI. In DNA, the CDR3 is TGTGCCAGCAGTGTAAACAGGGAGGGGACCCAGTACTTC. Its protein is CASSVNREGTQYF. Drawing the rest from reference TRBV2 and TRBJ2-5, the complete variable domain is EPEVTQTPSHQVTQMGQEVILRCVPISNHLYFYWYRQILGQKVEFLVSFYNNEISEKSEIFDDQFSVERPDGSNFTLKIRSTKLEDSAMYFCASSVNREGTQYFGPGTRLLVL.

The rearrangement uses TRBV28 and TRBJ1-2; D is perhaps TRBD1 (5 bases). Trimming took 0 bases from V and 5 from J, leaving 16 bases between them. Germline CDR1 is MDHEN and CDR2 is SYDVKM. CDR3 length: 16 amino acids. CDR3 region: CASSLWGEGRRYGYTF. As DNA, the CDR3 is TGTGCCAGCAGTTTATGGGGGGAGGGGCGGAGATATGGCTACACCTTC.

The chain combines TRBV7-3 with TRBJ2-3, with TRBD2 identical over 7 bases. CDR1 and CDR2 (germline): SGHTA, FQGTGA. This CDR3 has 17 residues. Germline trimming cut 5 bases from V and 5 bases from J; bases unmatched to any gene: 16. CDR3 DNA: TGTGCCAGCAGCGCCCGTGCGGGCGGGAGTTATCAAGATACGCAGTATTTT. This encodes CASSARAGGSYQDTQYF.

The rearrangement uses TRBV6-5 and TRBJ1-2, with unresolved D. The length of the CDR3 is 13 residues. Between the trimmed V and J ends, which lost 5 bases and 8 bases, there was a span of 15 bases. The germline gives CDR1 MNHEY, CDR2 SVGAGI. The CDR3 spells CASSELTAKGYTF. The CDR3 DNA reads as TGTGCCAGCAGTGAATTGACGGCTAAGGGCTACACCTTC.

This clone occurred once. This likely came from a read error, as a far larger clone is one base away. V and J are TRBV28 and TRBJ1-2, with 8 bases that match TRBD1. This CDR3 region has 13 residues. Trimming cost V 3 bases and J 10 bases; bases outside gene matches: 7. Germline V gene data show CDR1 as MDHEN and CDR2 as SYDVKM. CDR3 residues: CASSFRGRGVYTF. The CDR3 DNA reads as TGTGCCAGCAGTTTCAGGGGGCGGGGAGTCTACACCTTC.

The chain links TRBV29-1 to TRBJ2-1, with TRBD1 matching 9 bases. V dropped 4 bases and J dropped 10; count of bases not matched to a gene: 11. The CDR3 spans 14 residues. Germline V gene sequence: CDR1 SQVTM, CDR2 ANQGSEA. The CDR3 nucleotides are TGCAGCGTTGCAGTGGGACAGGGCTTGGGCGAGCAGTTCTTC. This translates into CSVAVGQGLGEQFF.

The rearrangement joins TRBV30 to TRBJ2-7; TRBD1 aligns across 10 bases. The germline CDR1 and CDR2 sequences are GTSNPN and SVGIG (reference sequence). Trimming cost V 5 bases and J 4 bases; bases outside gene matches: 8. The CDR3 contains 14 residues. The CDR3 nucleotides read TGTGCCTGGGTTAGACAGGGGGCAGCGTACGAGCAGTACTTC. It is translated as CAWVRQGAAYEQYF.

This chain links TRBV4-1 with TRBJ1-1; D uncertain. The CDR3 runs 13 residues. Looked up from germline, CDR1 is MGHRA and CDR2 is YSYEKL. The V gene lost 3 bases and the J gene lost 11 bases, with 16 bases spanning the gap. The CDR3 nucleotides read TGCGCCAGCAGCCATACAGTGCCTCGTCCGGCTTTCTTT. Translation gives CASSHTVPRPAFF.

The CDR3 bases are TGTGCCAGCAGAGACAGGGGAGCCTCCTACGAGCAGTACTTC. Translation: CASRDRGASYEQYF. The chain combines TRBV6-1 with TRBJ2-7; 8 positions agree with TRBD1. This CDR3 spans 14 amino acids. Unmatched junction bases numbered 4, after V lost 6 bases and J lost 0 bases. Germline-derived CDR1 and CDR2 are MNHNS and SASEGT.

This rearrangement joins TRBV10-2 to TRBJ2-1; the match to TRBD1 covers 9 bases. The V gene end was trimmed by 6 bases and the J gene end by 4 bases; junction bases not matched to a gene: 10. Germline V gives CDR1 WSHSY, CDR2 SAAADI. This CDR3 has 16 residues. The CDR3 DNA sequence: TGCGCCAGCAGATTCTTACAGGGGGCGCGGTACAATGAGCAGTTCTTC. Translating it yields CASRFLQGARYNEQFF.

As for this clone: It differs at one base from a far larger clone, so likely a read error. The CDR3 sequence: CASSLWGGHLAKNIQYF. CDR3 nucleotide sequence: TGTGCCAGCAGTCTATGGGGGGGCCACCTAGCCAAAAACATTCAGTACTTC. This rearrangement joins TRBV28 to TRBJ2-4; tentatively, D is TRBD2 (7 bases). The CDR3 has 17 amino acids. In germline, CDR1 is MDHEN, CDR2 SYDVKM.

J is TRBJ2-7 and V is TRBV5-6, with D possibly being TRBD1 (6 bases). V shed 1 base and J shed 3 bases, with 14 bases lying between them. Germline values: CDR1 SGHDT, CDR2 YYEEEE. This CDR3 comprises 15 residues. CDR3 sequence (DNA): TGTGCCAGCAGCTTGCCCGCAGGGGAAGACTACGAGCAGTACTTC. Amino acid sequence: CASSLPAGEDYEQYF.

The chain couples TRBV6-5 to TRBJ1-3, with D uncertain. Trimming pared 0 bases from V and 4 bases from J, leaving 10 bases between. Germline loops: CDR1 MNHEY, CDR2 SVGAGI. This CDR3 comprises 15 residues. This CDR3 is CASSYSGAIGNTIYF. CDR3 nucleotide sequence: TGTGCCAGCAGTTACTCGGGAGCTATAGGAAACACCATATATTTT.

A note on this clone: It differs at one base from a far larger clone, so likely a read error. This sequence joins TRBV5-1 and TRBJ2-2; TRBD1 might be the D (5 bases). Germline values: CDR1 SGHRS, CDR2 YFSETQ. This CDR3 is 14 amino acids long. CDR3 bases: TGCGCCAGCGGCTTAGCACAGGCCTACGGGGAGCTGTTTTTT. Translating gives CASGLAQAYGELFF.

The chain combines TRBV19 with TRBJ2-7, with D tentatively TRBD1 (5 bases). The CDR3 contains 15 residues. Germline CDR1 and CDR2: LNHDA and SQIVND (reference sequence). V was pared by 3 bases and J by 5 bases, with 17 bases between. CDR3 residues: CASSMAPGHYNEQYF. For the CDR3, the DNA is TGTGCCAGTAGTATGGCCCCCGGACACTACAACGAGCAGTACTTC.

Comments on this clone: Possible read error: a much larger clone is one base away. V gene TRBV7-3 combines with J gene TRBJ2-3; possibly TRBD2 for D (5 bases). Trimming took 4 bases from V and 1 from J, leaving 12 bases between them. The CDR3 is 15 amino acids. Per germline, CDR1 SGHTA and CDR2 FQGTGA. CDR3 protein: CASSSPGGRTDTQYF. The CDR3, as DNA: TGTGCCAGCAGCTCGCCAGGCGGGCGCACAGATACGCAGTATTTT. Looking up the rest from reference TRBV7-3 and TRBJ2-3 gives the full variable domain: GAGVSQTPSNKVTEKGKYVELRCDPISGHTALYWYRQSLGQGPEFLIYFQGTGAADDSGLPNDRFFAVRPEGSVSTLKIQRTERGDSAVYLCASSSPGGRTDTQYFGPGTRLTVL.

The chain's CDR3 is CASSLQGTSSYEQYF. Here the CDR3 DNA reads TGTGCCAGCAGCTTGCAAGGGACTAGCTCCTACGAGCAGTACTTC. The genes are TRBV5-5 and TRBJ2-7, with 8 bases lining up with TRBD2. Germline V CDR1 and CDR2: SGHKS, YYEKEE (reference sequence). V trimming: 1 base; J trimming: 0 bases; junction bases outside the gene matches: 3. This CDR3 has 15 residues.

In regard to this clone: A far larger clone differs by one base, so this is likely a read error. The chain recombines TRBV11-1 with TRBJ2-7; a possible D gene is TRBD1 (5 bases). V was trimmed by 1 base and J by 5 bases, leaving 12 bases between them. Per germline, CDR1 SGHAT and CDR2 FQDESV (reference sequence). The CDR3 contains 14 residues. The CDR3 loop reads CASSLGQCVNEQYF. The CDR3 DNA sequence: TGTGCCAGCAGCTTAGGACAGTGCGTCAACGAGCAGTACTTC.

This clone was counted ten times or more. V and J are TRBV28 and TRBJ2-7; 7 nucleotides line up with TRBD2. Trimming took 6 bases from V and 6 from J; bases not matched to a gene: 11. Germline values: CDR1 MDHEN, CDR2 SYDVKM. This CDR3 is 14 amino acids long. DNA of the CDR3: TGTGCCAGCAGCCCCCCCGGACTAGAAAGCGAGCAGTACTTC. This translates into CASSPPGLESEQYF.

The CDR3 nucleotides are TGTGCCAGCAGAGATCCTGCCTCTAGCGTGAATGAGCAGTTCTTC. Protein product: CASRDPASSVNEQFF. The chain recombines TRBV6-6 with TRBJ2-1; D might be TRBD2 (6 bases). This CDR3 has 15 residues. The V end lost 6 bases, the J end lost 7 bases, and 19 bases lay between the germline ends. The germline gives CDR1 MNHNY, CDR2 SVGAGI (reference sequence).